This T cell receptor beta chain emerged from a study of yellow fever vaccine responses in identical twins. The CDR3 has 16 residues. V lost 3 bases, J lost 2 bases, and 4 bases stayed unmatched. Germline V lookup: CDR1 KGHSH, CDR2 LQKENI. TCRdb processed the RT-PCR reads anew with MiXCR; each CDR3 protein has one entry. The table records about 9,000 distinct CDR3 sequences, roughly 84% of them present only once. The chain employs TRBV18 and TRBJ2-1, with 10 nucleotides matching TRBD1. The receptor was isolated from a woman between 18 and 29 years old who received the yellow fever vaccine. The source was T cells from blood (PBMCs), unsorted or a sorted subset (not recorded which), collected before or after yellow fever vaccination (not recorded which). The chain's CDR3 is CASSPGTGVTYNEQFF. The CDR3 DNA reads TGTGCCAGCTCACCTGGGACAGGGGTCACCTACAATGAGCAGTTCTTC.